Given below is one T cell receptor beta chain in context. Its antigen is still unknown. Trimming took off 0 bases at V and 2 bases at J, with 10 bases between the two ends. CDR1 SGHTA and CDR2 FQGNSA come from the germline V gene. This CDR3 contains 15 residues. This entry belongs to a study of blood T cells in healthy people across ages. Study findings and constraints: Long-lived donors had more naive CD4+ cells and higher diversity than aged donors.

A J-beta primer mix and a sample-barcoded 5' primer were used in a second PCR of roughly 7 to 12 cycles. TCRdb re-called the 5' RACE reads through MiXCR, storing one row per CDR3 protein. The sample lists 700,000 to 950,000 distinct CDR3 sequences, roughly 64% seen once, with 20% to 25% in the top ten. Sample donors were healthy Caucasian individuals that came from Russia, aged 6 to 90. In each sample, at least 6.5 million PBMCs were isolated. RNA extraction gave at least 5 micrograms of total RNA per sample. The receptor was derived from a man aged 30-40 years in good health. The sequenced sample consisted of blood. The chain joins TRBV7-2 to TRBJ2-5; no firm D call. DNA for the CDR3: TGTGCCAGCAGCTTAGCCTCCGCTACACAAGAGACCCAGTACTTC. This gives the protein CASSLASATQETQYF.